This TCR beta chain appears in the sequencing data of a study of T-cell memory formation after mild COVID-19. Findings of the study overall: Pre-infection memory contained some responding clones, which suggested that cross-reactive memory had joined. Mostly located in CM and EM were contracting CD4+ clones, with contracting CD8+ clones located in EMRA. Clones that contracted from day 15 to 85 had balanced CD4/CD8; later expanders were CD4+ biased.

Points on this clonotype: Its antigen is not known.

TCR alpha and TCR beta cDNA libraries carrying sample barcodes and UMIs came from 5'RACE with constant-segment primers. TCRdb itself ran the 5' RACE reads through MiXCR, one entry per CDR3 protein. Of under 300,000 distinct CDR3 sequences in the sample, around 16% were seen once. The CDR3 runs 13 residues. CDR1 and CDR2 (germline): SGHRS, YFSETQ. V shed 5 bases, J shed 7 bases, and the junction held 5 bases outside the gene matches. The receptor was isolated from a man younger than 30 who had mild COVID-19 (a few samples of this study predate the infection). Cell type and time point are not known. Sequenced sample: PBMCs or a T cell subset sorted from them (not recorded which). The V and J genes are TRBV5-1 and TRBJ1-1, with 10 bases matching TRBD1. Here the CDR3 reads CASSPGQGLEAFF. The CDR3 DNA is TGCGCCAGCAGTCCGGGACAGGGGCTTGAAGCTTTCTTT.